Listed below are T cell receptor beta chains from one sample, sequenced in a study of blood T cell repertoires in COVID-19. This table comes from immunoSEQ multiplex PCR, and its TCRdb copy is limited to in-frame clones, with some not included. The table records about 280,000 clones, roughly nine tenths of them present only once. Sample: PBMCs or T cells enriched from blood (not recorded which). These receptors were obtained from a woman between 35 and 50 years old who had recovered from COVID-19. Each CDR3 is given with its conserved first and last residue. The order of the fields is V gene, D gene, J gene, clone size, CDR3 protein, CDR3 DNA. A D gene is named only where the DNA matches it firmly. Clone size, where shown, is once, few, many, or a class for clones that have expanded.

v_call: TRBV28; d_call: NA; j_call: TRBJ2-7; clone_size: NA; cdr3_aa: CASNPGGAPPSYEQYF; cdr3_nt: TGTGCCAGCAACCCCGGTGGGGCCCCCCCCTCCTACGAGCAGTACTTC
v_call: TRBV2; d_call: TRBD1; j_call: TRBJ2-7; clone_size: NA; cdr3_aa: CASKSRQGDYEQYF; cdr3_nt: TGTGCCAGCAAATCTCGGCAGGGGGACTACGAGCAGTACTTC
v_call: TRBV18; d_call: TRBD1; j_call: TRBJ1-4; clone_size: NA; cdr3_aa: CASSQGQSNEKLFF; cdr3_nt: TGTGCCAGCTCACAGGGACAGAGTAATGAAAAACTGTTTTTT
v_call: TRBV7-2; d_call: TRBD2; j_call: TRBJ2-5; clone_size: NA; cdr3_aa: CASSSFPLSSGETQYF; cdr3_nt: TGTGCCAGCAGCTCCTTTCCCTTATCTAGCGGAGAGACCCAGTACTTC
v_call: TRBV5-1; d_call: NA; j_call: TRBJ1-6; clone_size: NA; cdr3_aa: CASSLEGDNSPLHF; cdr3_nt: TGCGCCAGCAGCTTGGAAGGGGATAATTCACCCCTCCACTTT
v_call: TRBV7-2; d_call: NA; j_call: TRBJ1-6; clone_size: NA; cdr3_aa: CASSYPRDHSPLHF; cdr3_nt: TGTGCCAGCAGCTACCCCCGGGATCATTCACCCCTCCACTTT
v_call: TRBV5-1; d_call: NA; j_call: TRBJ1-1; clone_size: NA; cdr3_aa: CASSLGDMNTEAFF; cdr3_nt: TGCGCCAGCAGCTTGGGAGATATGAACACTGAAGCTTTCTTT
v_call: TRBV11-2; d_call: NA; j_call: TRBJ1-1; clone_size: NA; cdr3_aa: CASSQQENTEAFF; cdr3_nt: TGTGCCAGCAGCCAACAGGAGAACACTGAAGCTTTCTTT
v_call: TRBV7-9; d_call: NA; j_call: TRBJ2-5; clone_size: NA; cdr3_aa: CASSLPSYGGETQYF; cdr3_nt: TGTGCCAGCAGCTTACCCTCATACGGAGGAGAGACCCAGTACTTC
v_call: TRBV28; d_call: NA; j_call: TRBJ2-7; clone_size: NA; cdr3_aa: CASKGADSYEQYF; cdr3_nt: TGTGCCAGCAAAGGGGCAGACTCCTACGAGCAGTACTTC
v_call: TRBV5-1; d_call: NA; j_call: TRBJ2-5; clone_size: NA; cdr3_aa: CASSLVDSDEETQYF; cdr3_nt: TGCGCCAGCAGCTTGGTTGACAGCGACGAAGAGACCCAGTACTTC
v_call: TRBV12-3/TRBV12-4; d_call: NA; j_call: TRBJ1-1; clone_size: once; cdr3_aa: CASSFARVTEAFF; cdr3_nt: TGTGCCAGCAGTTTCGCCAGGGTTACTGAAGCTTTCTTT
v_call: TRBV15; d_call: TRBD1; j_call: TRBJ1-4; clone_size: once; cdr3_aa: CATSRPTGQGPLATNEKLFF; cdr3_nt: TGTGCCACCAGCAGACCCACGGGACAGGGGCCCCTCGCAACTAATGAAAAACTGTTTTTT
v_call: TRBV6-6; d_call: TRBD1; j_call: TRBJ2-1; clone_size: NA; cdr3_aa: CASSSSTGENEQFF; cdr3_nt: TGTGCCAGCAGTTCCTCGACAGGGGAGAATGAGCAGTTCTTC
v_call: TRBV28; d_call: NA; j_call: TRBJ1-6; clone_size: NA; cdr3_aa: CASKGSDLNSPLHF; cdr3_nt: TGTGCCAGCAAAGGGAGTGACCTCAATTCACCCCTCCACTTT
v_call: TRBV6-5; d_call: NA; j_call: TRBJ1-3; clone_size: NA; cdr3_aa: CASREADGNTIYF; cdr3_nt: TGTGCCAGCAGGGAGGCAGACGGAAACACCATATATTTT
v_call: TRBV28; d_call: NA; j_call: TRBJ2-2; clone_size: NA; cdr3_aa: CASSLATGELFF; cdr3_nt: TGTGCCAGCAGTTTGGCCACCGGGGAGCTGTTTTTT
v_call: TRBV28; d_call: NA; j_call: TRBJ2-7; clone_size: NA; cdr3_aa: CASSSPEGFYEQYF; cdr3_nt: TGTGCCAGCAGCTCCCCGGAGGGTTTCTACGAGCAGTACTTC
v_call: TRBV5-1; d_call: TRBD2; j_call: TRBJ2-7; clone_size: NA; cdr3_aa: CASSTGGLAYEQYF; cdr3_nt: TGCGCCAGCAGCACCGGGGGACTAGCCTACGAGCAGTACTTC
v_call: TRBV24-1; d_call: NA; j_call: TRBJ2-3; clone_size: NA; cdr3_aa: CATSDSHGEGTDTQYF; cdr3_nt: TGTGCCACCAGTGATTCCCATGGCGAGGGCACAGATACGCAGTATTTT
v_call: TRBV18; d_call: TRBD1; j_call: TRBJ1-5; clone_size: few; cdr3_aa: CASSRYGQGGNQPQHF; cdr3_nt: TGTGCCAGCTCACGATATGGACAGGGGGGGAATCAGCCCCAGCATTTT
v_call: TRBV13; d_call: TRBD2; j_call: TRBJ2-2; clone_size: NA; cdr3_aa: CASSTSGRMGTGELFF; cdr3_nt: TGTGCCAGCAGCACTAGCGGGAGAATGGGCACCGGGGAGCTGTTTTTT
v_call: TRBV7-8; d_call: TRBD1; j_call: TRBJ1-3; clone_size: NA; cdr3_aa: CASRKNGQGSGNTIYF; cdr3_nt: TGTGCCAGCAGGAAAAACGGACAGGGATCTGGAAACACCATATATTTT
v_call: TRBV2; d_call: NA; j_call: TRBJ2-5; clone_size: NA; cdr3_aa: CASSEAALSETQYF; cdr3_nt: TGTGCCAGCAGTGAAGCAGCACTGTCAGAGACCCAGTACTTC
v_call: TRBV4-1; d_call: TRBD2; j_call: TRBJ2-5; clone_size: NA; cdr3_aa: CASSQGTSVVPKETQYF; cdr3_nt: TGCGCCAGCAGCCAAGGGACTAGCGTGGTCCCTAAAGAGACCCAGTACTTC
v_call: TRBV21-1; d_call: NA; j_call: TRBJ2-1; clone_size: NA; cdr3_aa: CASPFRTSDELDEQFF; cdr3_nt: TGTGCCAGCCCCTTTCGGACTAGCGACGAACTCGATGAGCAGTTCTTC
v_call: TRBV12-3/TRBV12-4; d_call: NA; j_call: TRBJ1-1; clone_size: once; cdr3_aa: CASSWQGNTEAFF; cdr3_nt: TGTGCCAGCAGCTGGCAGGGGAACACTGAAGCTTTCTTT
v_call: TRBV12-3/TRBV12-4; d_call: NA; j_call: TRBJ1-2; clone_size: NA; cdr3_aa: CASSLAINYGYTF; cdr3_nt: TGTGCCAGCAGTTTAGCCATTAACTATGGCTACACCTTC
v_call: TRBV7-2; d_call: NA; j_call: TRBJ2-1; clone_size: NA; cdr3_aa: CASSLGLAGPYNEQFF; cdr3_nt: TGTGCCAGCAGCTTAGGATTGGCGGGACCCTACAATGAGCAGTTCTTC
v_call: TRBV3-1/TRBV3-2; d_call: NA; j_call: TRBJ2-3; clone_size: NA; cdr3_aa: CASGSGGQSTDTQYF; cdr3_nt: TGTGCCAGCGGGTCCGGAGGACAGAGCACAGATACGCAGTATTTT
v_call: TRBV30; d_call: TRBD1; j_call: TRBJ2-3; clone_size: NA; cdr3_aa: CAWRDRRTTDTQYF; cdr3_nt: TGTGCCTGGAGGGACAGGAGGACCACAGATACGCAGTATTTT
v_call: TRBV7-2; d_call: TRBD2; j_call: TRBJ2-7; clone_size: few; cdr3_aa: CASSLLLAGVNPTQQYF; cdr3_nt: TGTGCCAGCAGCTTACTCCTAGCGGGAGTTAACCCTACGCAGCAGTACTTC
v_call: TRBV18; d_call: TRBD1; j_call: TRBJ2-7; clone_size: NA; cdr3_aa: CASSPLALQGEKNEQYF; cdr3_nt: TGTGCCAGCTCCCCTTTAGCCCTACAGGGGGAGAAAAACGAGCAGTACTTC
v_call: TRBV7-6; d_call: NA; j_call: TRBJ2-1; clone_size: NA; cdr3_aa: CASSQDWDNEQFF; cdr3_nt: TGTGCCAGCAGCCAGGACTGGGACAATGAGCAGTTCTTC
v_call: TRBV6-2/TRBV6-3; d_call: TRBD2; j_call: TRBJ2-1; clone_size: NA; cdr3_aa: CASSYGGSGRRHEQFF; cdr3_nt: TGTGCCAGCAGTTACGGGGGTAGCGGGAGGCGGCATGAGCAGTTCTTC
v_call: TRBV2; d_call: TRBD2; j_call: TRBJ2-5; clone_size: NA; cdr3_aa: CASSEARGLRETQYF; cdr3_nt: TGTGCCAGCAGTGAAGCGCGGGGACTACGGGAGACCCAGTACTTC
v_call: TRBV19; d_call: NA; j_call: TRBJ2-2; clone_size: NA; cdr3_aa: CASSTGTPPGTGELFF; cdr3_nt: TGTGCCAGTAGTACCGGGACACCCCCTGGTACCGGGGAGCTGTTTTTT
v_call: TRBV20-1; d_call: NA; j_call: TRBJ2-5; clone_size: NA; cdr3_aa: CSASKDNALGETQYF; cdr3_nt: TGCAGTGCTAGTAAGGACAATGCCTTGGGGGAGACCCAGTACTTC
v_call: TRBV11-2; d_call: NA; j_call: TRBJ2-2; clone_size: NA; cdr3_aa: CASSQQASVGELFF; cdr3_nt: TGTGCCAGCAGCCAGCAAGCTAGTGTAGGGGAGCTGTTTTTT
v_call: TRBV7-9; d_call: NA; j_call: TRBJ1-3; clone_size: NA; cdr3_aa: CASSSEYAAGNTIYF; cdr3_nt: TGTGCCAGCAGCTCAGAATACGCGGCTGGAAACACCATATATTTT
v_call: TRBV7-9; d_call: TRBD1; j_call: TRBJ1-5; clone_size: NA; cdr3_aa: CASRGQRGNNQPQHF; cdr3_nt: TGTGCCAGCAGGGGACAGAGGGGGAACAATCAGCCCCAGCATTTT
v_call: TRBV24-1; d_call: TRBD2; j_call: TRBJ2-5; clone_size: NA; cdr3_aa: CATSEWSGGPSKETQYF; cdr3_nt: TGTGCCACCAGTGAGTGGTCGGGAGGGCCGTCGAAAGAGACCCAGTACTTC
v_call: TRBV7-9; d_call: NA; j_call: TRBJ1-1; clone_size: NA; cdr3_aa: CASSFGRGNTEAFF; cdr3_nt: TGTGCCAGCAGCTTTGGGAGGGGGAACACTGAAGCTTTCTTT
v_call: TRBV4-3; d_call: NA; j_call: TRBJ1-1; clone_size: NA; cdr3_aa: CASSQDAGRNTEAFF; cdr3_nt: TGCGCCAGCAGCCAAGACGCGGGTCGCAACACTGAAGCTTTCTTT
v_call: TRBV7-8; d_call: NA; j_call: TRBJ1-1; clone_size: NA; cdr3_aa: CASSPPYSQGHAFF; cdr3_nt: TGTGCCAGCAGCCCGCCGTATTCTCAGGGCCATGCTTTCTTT
v_call: TRBV6-5; d_call: NA; j_call: TRBJ1-5; clone_size: NA; cdr3_aa: CASTWRGEGQPQHF; cdr3_nt: TGTGCCAGCACCTGGAGGGGAGAGGGTCAGCCCCAGCATTTT
v_call: TRBV18; d_call: TRBD1; j_call: TRBJ1-5; clone_size: NA; cdr3_aa: CASSKTGVGSNQPQHF; cdr3_nt: TGTGCCAGCTCGAAAACAGGGGTTGGGAGCAATCAGCCCCAGCATTTT
v_call: TRBV6-5; d_call: NA; j_call: TRBJ2-2; clone_size: NA; cdr3_aa: CASSYSALVDTGELFF; cdr3_nt: TGTGCCAGCAGTTACTCAGCCCTAGTCGACACCGGGGAGCTGTTTTTT
v_call: TRBV9; d_call: NA; j_call: TRBJ2-1; clone_size: NA; cdr3_aa: CASQGTAVPNEQFF; cdr3_nt: TGTGCCAGTCAGGGGACGGCGGTCCCCAATGAGCAGTTCTTC
v_call: TRBV28; d_call: NA; j_call: TRBJ2-7; clone_size: NA; cdr3_aa: CASSSPGEGGSYEQYF; cdr3_nt: TGTGCCAGCAGCTCCCCAGGGGAGGGCGGCTCCTACGAGCAGTACTTC
v_call: TRBV7-2; d_call: TRBD2; j_call: TRBJ2-7; clone_size: NA; cdr3_aa: CASSLESGRSYEQYF; cdr3_nt: TGTGCCAGCAGCTTAGAGAGCGGGAGGTCCTACGAGCAGTACTTC
v_call: TRBV7-9; d_call: TRBD1; j_call: TRBJ2-3; clone_size: NA; cdr3_aa: CASSLGSTGARTDTQYF; cdr3_nt: TGTGCCAGCAGCTTAGGGTCAACAGGGGCTAGGACAGATACGCAGTATTTT
v_call: TRBV10-3; d_call: TRBD1; j_call: TRBJ2-7; clone_size: NA; cdr3_aa: CAIRGDRASYEQYF; cdr3_nt: TGTGCCATCAGGGGCGACAGGGCCTCCTACGAGCAGTACTTC
v_call: TRBV7-2; d_call: NA; j_call: TRBJ1-4; clone_size: NA; cdr3_aa: CASSWAPSTNEKLFF; cdr3_nt: TGTGCCAGCAGCTGGGCCCCTTCAACTAATGAAAAACTGTTTTTT
v_call: TRBV2; d_call: TRBD2; j_call: TRBJ2-1; clone_size: NA; cdr3_aa: CASSKLAGPIFNEQFF; cdr3_nt: TGTGCCAGCAGCAAATTAGCGGGACCGATTTTCAATGAGCAGTTCTTC
v_call: TRBV18; d_call: NA; j_call: TRBJ2-6; clone_size: once; cdr3_aa: CASSPDTRSGANVLTF; cdr3_nt: TGTGCCAGCTCTCCGGACACTCGCTCTGGGGCCAACGTCCTGACTTTC
v_call: TRBV4-1; d_call: NA; j_call: TRBJ1-2; clone_size: NA; cdr3_aa: CASSEGGQGKYGYTF; cdr3_nt: TGCGCCAGCAGCGAAGGGGGGCAGGGAAAGTATGGCTACACCTTC
v_call: TRBV5-8; d_call: TRBD2; j_call: TRBJ2-2; clone_size: NA; cdr3_aa: CASNAGGVRYTGELFF; cdr3_nt: TGTGCCAGTAACGCCGGGGGGGTCAGATACACCGGGGAGCTGTTTTTT
v_call: TRBV4-2; d_call: NA; j_call: TRBJ1-1; clone_size: NA; cdr3_aa: CASSRGSANMNTEAFF; cdr3_nt: TGTGCCAGCAGCCGAGGGTCGGCGAACATGAACACTGAAGCTTTCTTT
v_call: TRBV7-3; d_call: TRBD2; j_call: TRBJ2-3; clone_size: NA; cdr3_aa: CASSLTRLAASDTQYF; cdr3_nt: TGTGCCAGCAGCTTAACCCGACTAGCCGCATCAGATACGCAGTATTTT